The T cell receptor beta chain described here comes from a study of blood T cell repertoires in COVID-19. Assay: immunoSEQ multiplex PCR; the TCRdb copy retains only in-frame clones and omits some. The data contain about 120,000 clones, 79% of them seen just once; the ten biggest clones take up roughly 4%. The CDR3 has 15 amino acids. Germline values: CDR1 DFQATT, CDR2 SNEGSKA (reference sequence). J was trimmed by 1 base and V by 6 bases; bases with no gene match: 9. The clonotype was recovered from a woman of 80 years or more with acute or convalescent COVID-19. The sequencing input was peripheral blood. The chain couples TRBV20-1 to TRBJ1-5; 7 bases agree with TRBD1. CDR3 DNA: TGCAGTGCGAGTAGGGGGCCGGGGAGCAATCAGCCCCAGCATTTT. Translating gives CSASRGPGSNQPQHF.